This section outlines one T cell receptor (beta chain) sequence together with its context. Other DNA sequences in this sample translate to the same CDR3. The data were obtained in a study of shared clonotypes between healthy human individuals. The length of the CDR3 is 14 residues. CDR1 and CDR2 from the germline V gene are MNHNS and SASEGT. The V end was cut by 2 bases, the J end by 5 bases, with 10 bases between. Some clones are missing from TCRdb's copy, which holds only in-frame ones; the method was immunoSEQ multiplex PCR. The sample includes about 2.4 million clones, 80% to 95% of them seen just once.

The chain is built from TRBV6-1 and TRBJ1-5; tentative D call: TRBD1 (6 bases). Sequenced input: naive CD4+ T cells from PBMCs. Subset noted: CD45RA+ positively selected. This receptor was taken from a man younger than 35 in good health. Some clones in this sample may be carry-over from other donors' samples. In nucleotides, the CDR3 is TGTGCCAGCAGTGAATCGGGGGGGCATCAGCCCCAGCATTTT. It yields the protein CASSESGGHQPQHF.